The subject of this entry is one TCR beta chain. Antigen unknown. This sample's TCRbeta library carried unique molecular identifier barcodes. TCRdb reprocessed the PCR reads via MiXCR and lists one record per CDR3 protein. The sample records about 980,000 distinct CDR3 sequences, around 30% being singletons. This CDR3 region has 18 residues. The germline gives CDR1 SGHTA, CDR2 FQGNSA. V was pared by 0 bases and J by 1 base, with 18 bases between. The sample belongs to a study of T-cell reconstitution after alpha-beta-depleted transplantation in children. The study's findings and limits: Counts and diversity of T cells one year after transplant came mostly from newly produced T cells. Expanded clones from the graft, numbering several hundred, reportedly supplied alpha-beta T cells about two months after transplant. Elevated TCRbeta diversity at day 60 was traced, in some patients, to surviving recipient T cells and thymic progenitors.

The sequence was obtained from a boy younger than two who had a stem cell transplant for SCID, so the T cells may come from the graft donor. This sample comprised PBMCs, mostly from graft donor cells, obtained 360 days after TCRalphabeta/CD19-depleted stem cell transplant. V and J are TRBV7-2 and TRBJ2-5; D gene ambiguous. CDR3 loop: CASSLAFTDLGRQETQYF. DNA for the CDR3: TGTGCCAGCAGCTTAGCGTTTACGGATCTTGGCCGCCAAGAGACCCAGTACTTC.